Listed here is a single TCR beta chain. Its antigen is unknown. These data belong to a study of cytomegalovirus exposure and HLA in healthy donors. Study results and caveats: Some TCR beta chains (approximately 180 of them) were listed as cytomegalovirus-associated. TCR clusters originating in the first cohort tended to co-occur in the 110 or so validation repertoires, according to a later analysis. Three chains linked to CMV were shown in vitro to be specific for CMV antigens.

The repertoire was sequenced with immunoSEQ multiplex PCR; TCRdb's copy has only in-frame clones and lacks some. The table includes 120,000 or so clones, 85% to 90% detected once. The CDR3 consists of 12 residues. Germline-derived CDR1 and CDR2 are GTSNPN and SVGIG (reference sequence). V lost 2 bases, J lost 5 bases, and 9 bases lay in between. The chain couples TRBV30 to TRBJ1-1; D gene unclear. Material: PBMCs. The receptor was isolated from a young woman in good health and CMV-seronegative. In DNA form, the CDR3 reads TGTGCCTGGAGTAAACCGGGGACTGAAGCTTTCTTT. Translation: CAWSKPGTEAFF.